This TCR beta chain came from a study of blood T cell repertoires in COVID-19. Study overall: Italy, Spain and the United States were the sources of the convalescent and acute COVID-19 samples. Nucleic acid was either cDNA or gDNA, and it came from T cells, B-cell-depleted T cells, or PBMCs.

CDR1 is KGHSH, CDR2 LQKENI, per germline. V lost 2 bases and J lost 10; bases outside the gene matches: 8. There are 15 residues in the CDR3. As originally analysed: Amplified reference gene primers provided the basis for estimating nucleated cell counts. Libraries were prepared by immunoSEQ multiplex PCR; TCRdb keeps only in-frame clonotypes and omits some of them. V and J calls and clone size are those listed in that table; D and trimming were worked out from the DNA. The sample lists about 190,000 clones; approximately 88% were seen once. Sequencing input: peripheral blood. The TCR sequence derives from a woman in her twenties or thirties with acute or convalescent COVID-19. This rearrangement joins TRBV18 to TRBJ1-4, with 9 bases lining up with TRBD1. CDR3 residues: CASSPSGTGLRKLFF. In DNA form, the CDR3 reads TGTGCCAGCTCACCATCCGGGACAGGGTTGAGAAAACTGTTTTTT.